This T cell receptor beta chain was documented in a study of T cell responses to AZD1222 COVID-19 vaccine. The protocol was immunoSEQ multiplex PCR, while the TCRdb copy is restricted to in-frame clones and leaves out a portion. The table has 110,000 to 150,000 clones, around 93% seen once. Germline CDR1 MNHEY, CDR2 SVGAGI. The CDR3 runs to 12 residues. Trimming took off 7 bases at V and 1 base at J, with 7 bases between the two ends. The sequenced sample was peripheral blood, obtained on day 0 of AZD1222 vaccination. This receptor was obtained from an adult in good health. This rearrangement joins TRBV6-5 to TRBJ1-1; unclear D gene. In nucleotides, the CDR3 is TGTGCCAGCACGCCCCAGAACACTGAAGCTTTCTTT. This encodes CASTPQNTEAFF.